The 5 T cell receptor beta chains given below trace back to one sample, sequenced in a study of T cell responses to AZD1222 COVID-19 vaccine. Using immunoSEQ multiplex PCR, the repertoire was profiled, and TCRdb retains in-frame clones only, with some absent. The sample yields over 150,000 clones, around nine tenths seen once. The material sequenced was peripheral blood, taken 28 days after the second AZD1222 dose. All receptors come from an adult who received the AZD1222 COVID-19 vaccine.

The gene calls are TRBV24-1 and TRBJ2-2; 10 positions agree with TRBD2. The length of the CDR3 is 15 residues. Germline trimming cut 2 bases from V and 7 bases from J; bases unmatched to any gene: 3. Germline V gene lookup returns CDR1 KGHDR and CDR2 SFDVKD. The CDR3 region is CATSDSGLAIGELFF. DNA for the CDR3: TGTGCCACCAGTGATTCGGGACTAGCGATCGGGGAGCTGTTTTTT.

This chain links TRBV11-3 with TRBJ1-2; no definite D call. This CDR3 has 15 amino acids. Deletions cut 4 bases from V and 9 bases from J, with 21 bases between. Germline V gene sequence: CDR1 SGHNT, CDR2 YENEEA. The chain's CDR3 is CASSCGGVRRGSYTF. The DNA for the CDR3 is TGTGCCAGCAGCTGCGGTGGGGTCCGGCGTGGGAGCTACACCTTC.

CDR3 nucleotide sequence: TGTGCCTGGAGTGCCGACTCACGGTCCTACAATGAGCAGTTCTTC. Translation gives CAWSADSRSYNEQFF. The chain joins TRBV30 to TRBJ2-1; D remains unclear. The germline V and J ends were trimmed by 1 base and 1 base, with 11 bases remaining between them. This CDR3 spans 15 amino acids. CDR1 is GTSNPN, CDR2 SVGIG, per germline (reference sequence).

V is TRBV5-6 and J is TRBJ1-2, with 9 bases matching TRBD1. V dropped 4 bases and J dropped 8; count of bases not matched to a gene: 12. This CDR3 is 15 amino acids long. The germline gives CDR1 SGHDT, CDR2 YYEEEE. The CDR3 protein is CASSKTGTGIVGYTF. CDR3 nucleotide sequence: TGTGCCAGCAGCAAAACCGGGACAGGGATAGTAGGCTACACCTTC. Combining the CDR3 with reference TRBV5-6 and TRBJ1-2 gives the whole variable domain DAGVTQSPTHLIKTRGQQVTLRCSPKSGHDTVSWYQQALGQGPQFIFQYYEEEERQRGNFPDRFSGHQFPNYSSELNVNALLLGDSALYLCASSKTGTGIVGYTFGSGTRLTVV.

The chain couples TRBV25-1 to TRBJ2-1; D perhaps matches TRBD1 (6 bases). Germline V gene lookup returns CDR1 MGHDK and CDR2 SYGVNS. V was trimmed by 2 bases and J by 9 bases, leaving 17 bases between them. The CDR3 covers 15 residues. CDR3 amino acids: CASSEVGVTGPEQFF. The CDR3 DNA sequence: TGTGCCAGCAGTGAAGTGGGCGTCACAGGGCCTGAGCAGTTCTTC.